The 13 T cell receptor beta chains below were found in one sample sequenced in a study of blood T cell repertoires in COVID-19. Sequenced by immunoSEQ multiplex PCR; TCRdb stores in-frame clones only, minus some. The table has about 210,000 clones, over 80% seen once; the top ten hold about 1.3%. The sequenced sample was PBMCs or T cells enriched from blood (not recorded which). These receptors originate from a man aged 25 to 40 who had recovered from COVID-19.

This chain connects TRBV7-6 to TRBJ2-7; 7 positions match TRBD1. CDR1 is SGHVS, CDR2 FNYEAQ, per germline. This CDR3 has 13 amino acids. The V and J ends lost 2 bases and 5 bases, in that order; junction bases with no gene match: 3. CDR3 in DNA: TGTGCCAGCAGCTTACGACAGGGTGACGAGCAGTACTTC. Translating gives CASSLRQGDEQYF.

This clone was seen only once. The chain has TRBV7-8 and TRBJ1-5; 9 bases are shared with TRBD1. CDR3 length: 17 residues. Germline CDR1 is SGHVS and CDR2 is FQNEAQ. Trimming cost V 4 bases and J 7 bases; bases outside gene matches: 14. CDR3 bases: TGTGCCAGCAGCTCAACTCCCAGACAGGGGGTTGGGCAGCCCCAGCATTTT. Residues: CASSSTPRQGVGQPQHF.

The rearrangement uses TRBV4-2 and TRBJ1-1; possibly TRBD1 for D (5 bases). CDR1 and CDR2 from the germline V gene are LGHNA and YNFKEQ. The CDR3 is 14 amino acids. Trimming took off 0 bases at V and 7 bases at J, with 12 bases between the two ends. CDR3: CASSQEGKGREAFF. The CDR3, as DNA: TGTGCCAGCAGCCAAGAAGGGAAGGGGCGTGAAGCTTTCTTT.

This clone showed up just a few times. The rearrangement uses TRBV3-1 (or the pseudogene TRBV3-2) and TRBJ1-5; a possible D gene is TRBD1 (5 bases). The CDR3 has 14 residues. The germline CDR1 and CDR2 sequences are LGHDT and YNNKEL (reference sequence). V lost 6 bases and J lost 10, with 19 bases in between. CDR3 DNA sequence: TGTGCCAGCAGTCCGTCCCAGGGTTGGGAACCCCAGCATTTT. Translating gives CASSPSQGWEPQHF.

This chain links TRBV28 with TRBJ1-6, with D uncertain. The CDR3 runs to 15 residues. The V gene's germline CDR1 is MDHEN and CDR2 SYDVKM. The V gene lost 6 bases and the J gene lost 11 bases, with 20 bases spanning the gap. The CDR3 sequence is CASRLVGKGLTPLHF. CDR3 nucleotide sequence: TGTGCCAGCAGATTGGTCGGGAAAGGGCTGACACCCCTCCACTTT.

The CDR3 nucleotides are TGTGCCAGCATGCGGGACAGGGATCCCTACGAGCAGTACTTC. Amino acid sequence: CASMRDRDPYEQYF. This rearrangement joins TRBV28 to TRBJ2-7; 9 nucleotides agree with TRBD1. The CDR3 loop spans 14 amino acids. The germline V gene has CDR1 MDHEN and CDR2 SYDVKM. Trimming cost V 7 bases and J 2 bases; bases outside gene matches: 6.

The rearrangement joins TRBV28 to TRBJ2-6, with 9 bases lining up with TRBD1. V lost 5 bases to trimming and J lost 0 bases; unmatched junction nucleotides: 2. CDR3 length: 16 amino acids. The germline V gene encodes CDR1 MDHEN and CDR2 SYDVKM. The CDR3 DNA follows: TGTGCCAGCAGTGGACAGGGGTTCTCTGGGGCCAACGTCCTGACTTTC. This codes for CASSGQGFSGANVLTF.

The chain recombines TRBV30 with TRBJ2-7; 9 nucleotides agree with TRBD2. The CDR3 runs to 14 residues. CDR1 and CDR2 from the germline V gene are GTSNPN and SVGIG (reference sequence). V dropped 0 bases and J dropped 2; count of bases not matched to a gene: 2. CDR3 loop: CAWSVRLAAYEQYF. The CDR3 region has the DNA TGTGCCTGGAGTGTACGACTAGCGGCCTACGAGCAGTACTTC.

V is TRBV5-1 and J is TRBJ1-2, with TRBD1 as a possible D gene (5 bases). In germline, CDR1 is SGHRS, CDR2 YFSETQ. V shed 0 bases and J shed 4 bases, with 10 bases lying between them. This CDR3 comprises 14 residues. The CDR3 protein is CASSLEDRGYGYTF. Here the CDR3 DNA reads TGCGCCAGCAGCTTGGAGGATAGGGGCTATGGCTACACCTTC.

CDR3 sequence reads: CASSATGTGVYGYTF. In nucleotides, the CDR3 is TGTGCCAGCAGCGCGACCGGGACAGGGGTTTATGGCTACACCTTC. This sequence joins TRBV11-2 and TRBJ1-2; 10 nucleotides match TRBD1. CDR1 is SGHAT and CDR2 is FQNNGV in the germline V gene. J lost 5 bases, V lost 5 bases, and 8 bases had no gene match. The CDR3 has 15 residues.

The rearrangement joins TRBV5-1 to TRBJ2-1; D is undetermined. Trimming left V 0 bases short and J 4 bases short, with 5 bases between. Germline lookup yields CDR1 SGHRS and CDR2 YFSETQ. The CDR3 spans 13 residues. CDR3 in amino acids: CASSLVQYNEQFF. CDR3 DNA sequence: TGCGCCAGCAGCTTGGTCCAGTACAATGAGCAGTTCTTC.

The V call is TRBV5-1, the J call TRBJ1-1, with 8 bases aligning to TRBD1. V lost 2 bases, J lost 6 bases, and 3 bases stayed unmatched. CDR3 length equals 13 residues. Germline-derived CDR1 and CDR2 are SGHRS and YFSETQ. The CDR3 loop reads CASSLPGQAEAFF. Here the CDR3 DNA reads TGCGCCAGCAGCTTACCGGGACAGGCTGAAGCTTTCTTT.

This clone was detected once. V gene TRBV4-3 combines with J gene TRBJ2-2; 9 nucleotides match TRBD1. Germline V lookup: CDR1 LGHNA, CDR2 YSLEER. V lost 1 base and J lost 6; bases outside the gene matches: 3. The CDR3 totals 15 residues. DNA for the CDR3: TGCGCCAGCAGCCAAGGGACAGGGGTCTCCGGGGAGCTGTTTTTT. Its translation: CASSQGTGVSGELFF.